The 32 T cell receptor beta chains below come from one sample, sequenced in a study of CD4 and CD8 cells across lung adenocarcinoma regions. TCRdb redid the calling of the PCR reads with MiXCR, one entry per CDR3 protein. The sample contains some 4,500 distinct CDR3 sequences, 45% of which appear only once. The sequenced sample consisted of CD4+ T cells from the margin of a lung tumor. Receptor source: a female donor with lung adenocarcinoma. The CD4 and CD8 labels of this study may be unreliable.

The chain combines TRBV6-1 with TRBJ2-1; possibly TRBD2 for D (6 bases). The better agreement between TRBJ2-7 and the DNA end casts doubt on the J call. The germline CDR1 and CDR2 sequences are MNHNS and SASEGT. CDR3 length: 15 amino acids. CDR3 bases: TGTGCCAGCAGTGAATGGAGCGGGCGCAGCAATGAGCAGTACTTC. Its translation is CASSEWSGRSNEQYF.

The table lists this clonotype with a few counts. This chain joins TRBV4-1 and TRBJ2-1; 12 nucleotides align to TRBD2. V lost 1 base to trimming and J lost 13 bases; unmatched junction nucleotides: 20. CDR1 is MGHRA, CDR2 YSYEKL, per germline. The length of the CDR3 is 19 residues. The CDR3 DNA is TGCGCCAGCAGCCAAGGCACATACACTAGCGGGAGGATCCAAGAGACCCAGTTCTTC. Its translation is CASSQGTYTSGRIQETQFF.

The table lists this clonotype with a few counts. This may come from a read error, since a much larger clone is one base off. The V and J genes are TRBV27 and TRBJ2-1; a possible D gene is TRBD2 (5 bases). V was trimmed by 3 bases and J by 13 bases, leaving 19 bases between them. The CDR3 has 14 amino acids. Germline CDR1 reads MNHEY; CDR2 reads SMNVEV (reference sequence). CDR3 DNA: TGTGCCAGCAGTTTTCGGGGTCAGCCCAAGACCCAGTTCTTC. It encodes CASSFRGQPKTQFF.

This clonotype appeared a few times. The rearrangement uses TRBV3-1 and TRBJ1-6; D call uncertain. The CDR3 covers 13 residues. Trimming shortened V by 2 bases and J by 6 bases, and 5 bases separated the two germline ends. Germline lookup yields CDR1 LGHDT and CDR2 YNNKEL (reference sequence). The CDR3, as DNA: TGTGCCAGCAGCCAAACCCTTAATTCACCCCTCCACTTT. Translation gives CASSQTLNSPLHF.

The chain has TRBV11-2 and TRBJ1-1, with D perhaps TRBD1 (5 bases). V dropped 4 bases and J dropped 3 bases, with 15 bases sitting between them. The CDR3 runs 15 residues. Per the germline V gene, CDR1 is SGHAT and CDR2 is FQNNGV. CDR3 DNA: TGTGCCAGCAGCTCACAGAGGACACCCTACACTGAAGCTTTCTTT. This codes for CASSSQRTPYTEAFF.

For the CDR3, the DNA is TGTGCCTATGAACCACGGGACAATGAGCAGTTCTTC. Residues: CAYEPRDNEQFF. The rearrangement joins TRBV30 to TRBJ2-1; D gene uncertain. The germline V gene encodes CDR1 GTSNPN and CDR2 SVGIG (reference sequence). This CDR3 is 12 amino acids long. V lost 7 bases to trimming and J lost 5 bases, with 12 bases between them.

V usage is TRBV10-3 and J usage is TRBJ2-5; D not resolved. V was trimmed by 8 bases and J by 6 bases, leaving 19 bases between them. The germline gives CDR1 ENHRY, CDR2 SYGVKD. The CDR3 has 14 residues. The CDR3: CAIAFLTGAKTQYF. The DNA for the CDR3 is TGTGCCATCGCTTTTTTGACGGGCGCGAAGACCCAGTACTTC.

This clonotype turned up a few times. This sequence joins TRBV11-2 and TRBJ2-1, with TRBD1 as a possible D gene (6 bases). TRBJ2-5 explains the end of the DNA better; the J call may be wrong. The CDR3 is 15 amino acids. Germline lookup yields CDR1 SGHAT and CDR2 FQNNGV. DNA of the CDR3: TGTGCCAGCAGCTTAGATTTCCAGGGGCACGAGACCCAGTACTTC. Amino acids: CASSLDFQGHETQYF.

V is TRBV6-1 and J is TRBJ1-2; D is unclear. The CDR3 covers 12 residues. Between the trimmed V and J ends, which lost 3 bases and 8 bases, there was a span of 10 bases. Germline CDR1 is MNHNS and CDR2 is SASEGT. CDR3 in amino acids: CASSEWSGGYTF. DNA for the CDR3: TGTGCCAGCAGTGAGTGGAGTGGCGGCTACACCTTC.

This clonotype was seen a handful of times. The chain joins TRBV6-1 to TRBJ2-7, with TRBD2 matching over 11 bases. This CDR3 contains 13 residues. V lost 7 bases, J lost 4 bases, and 3 bases stayed unmatched. Germline V lookup: CDR1 MNHNS, CDR2 SASEGT. The CDR3 protein is CASTSGRLYEQYF. CDR3 DNA sequence: TGTGCCAGCACTAGCGGGAGGCTTTACGAGCAGTACTTC.

The V gene is TRBV7-2, the J gene TRBJ2-5; a weak D match, TRBD2 (5 bases). The CDR3 is 18 residues long. Germline V CDR1 and CDR2: SGHTA, FQGNSA. V was pared by 5 bases and J by 8 bases, with 30 bases between. CDR3 protein: CASSPAVAEGRDPDTQYF. The DNA of the CDR3 is TGTGCCAGCAGCCCTGCGGTAGCCGAGGGCCGTGACCCAGATACCCAGTACTTC.

The V gene is TRBV10-1, the J gene TRBJ2-5, with D maybe TRBD2 (5 bases). The CDR3 runs 11 residues. The V gene lost 0 bases and the J gene lost 11 bases, with 7 bases spanning the gap. Germline assignment: CDR1 WNHNN and CDR2 SYGVQD (reference sequence). The CDR3 here is CASSESWEQYF. The CDR3 DNA reads TGCGCCAGCAGTGAGTCGTGGGAGCAGTACTTC.

As for this clonotype: Relative to the germline gene, one junction end is altered; a read error may explain this. The chain uses TRBV27 and TRBJ2-3, with D tentatively TRBD2 (7 bases). Per the germline V gene, CDR1 is MNHEY and CDR2 is SMNVEV (reference sequence). The length of the CDR3 is 15 residues. CDR3 in amino acids: CAGGADGLGQETQYF. For the CDR3, the DNA is TGTGCCGGGGGGGCTGATGGTCTCGGCCAAGAGACGCAGTACTTT.

This chain connects TRBV6-1 to TRBJ1-2; perhaps TRBD1 as D (6 bases). CDR1 and CDR2 from the germline V gene are MNHNS and SASEGT. The CDR3 contains 16 residues. Trimming took 6 bases from V and 2 from J, leaving 19 bases between them. CDR3 DNA sequence: TGTGCCAGCAGGGGAAGAGGGGGGGACAAAAACTATGGCTACACCTTC. Its protein is CASRGRGGDKNYGYTF.

This clonotype was detected a few times. The CDR3 coding sequence is TGTGCCAGCAGCCAATGGGGGACTAGGCCCCACGAGCAGTACTTC. Encoded protein: CASSQWGTRPHEQYF. The chain joins TRBV4-2 to TRBJ2-1; 8 nucleotides agree with TRBD2. The DNA matches TRBJ2-7 better at its end, which makes the J call doubtful. The CDR3 loop spans 15 amino acids. From germline, CDR1 is LGHNA and CDR2 YNFKEQ.

In its sample, this clonotype is medium-sized. V is TRBV6-5 and J is TRBJ2-1, with 11 nucleotides matching TRBD2. The CDR3 has 15 residues. V was pared by 8 bases and J by 5 bases, with 8 bases of the junction left unmatched. Germline lookup yields CDR1 MNHEY and CDR2 SVGAGI. CDR3 nucleotides: TGTGCCAGCTCGCAGCTAGCGGGAGGAAACAATGAGCAGTTCTTC. Translating gives CASSQLAGGNNEQFF.

This rearrangement joins TRBV6-1 to TRBJ2-7, with D perhaps TRBD1 (5 bases). The CDR3 runs to 13 residues. Trimming shortened V by 8 bases and J by 2 bases, and 13 bases separated the two germline ends. Germline V CDR1 and CDR2: MNHNS, SASEGT. The CDR3 DNA reads as TGTGCCAGCGGAGCCGGACACACCTACGAGCAGTACTTC. Translated, it gives CASGAGHTYEQYF.

Comment on this clonotype: The germline gene is not matched at one end of the junction; a read error may be the cause. The CDR3 reads CCSVPELRPTNTQYF. The DNA for the CDR3 is TGTTGCAGCGTCCCGGAGCTCCGGCCCACAAATACGCAGTATTTT. This chain joins TRBV6-1 and TRBJ2-3, with no clear D. The germline gives CDR1 MNHNS, CDR2 SASEGT. The CDR3 spans 15 residues.

This clonotype showed up just a few times. The chain carries TRBV27 and TRBJ2-7; 10 bases agree with TRBD2. The V segment lost 2 bases and the J segment 5 bases; nucleotides outside the gene matches: 9. There are 16 residues in the CDR3. CDR1 is MNHEY and CDR2 is SMNVEV in the germline V gene (reference sequence). The CDR3 reads CASSLRASGRADEQYF. The CDR3 DNA sequence: TGTGCCAGCAGTTTAAGGGCTAGCGGGAGAGCCGACGAGCAGTACTTC.

This chain connects TRBV29-1 to TRBJ2-3; D is unclear. Deletions cut 4 bases from V and 6 bases from J, with 14 bases between. Germline assignment: CDR1 SQVTM and CDR2 ANQGSEA. The CDR3 contains 13 residues. CDR3 loop: CSVVAVVGDTQYF. The CDR3 DNA reads TGCAGCGTTGTGGCCGTGGTGGGGGATACGCAGTATTTT.

This clonotype is labeled medium-sized. The rearrangement uses TRBV6-1 and TRBJ1-2; D ambiguous. In germline, CDR1 is MNHNS, CDR2 SASEGT. CDR3 size: 11 residues. Between the trimmed V and J ends, which lost 4 bases and 7 bases, there was a span of 7 bases. Written as DNA, the CDR3 is TGTGCCAGCAGTGTCGCTCGTGGCTACACCTTC. Translation: CASSVARGYTF.

The rearrangement joins TRBV12-3 or TRBV12-4 to TRBJ1-5, with 10 positions matching TRBD1. The J segment lost 5 bases and the V segment lost 6 bases, leaving 1 base of the junction unmatched. The CDR3 extends over 13 amino acids. CDR3 loop: CASRGQGDQPQHF. The DNA for the CDR3 is TGTGCCAGCAGAGGACAGGGGGATCAGCCCCAGCATTTT.

The V gene is TRBV6-2 or TRBV6-3, the J gene TRBJ1-1; 7 bases agree with TRBD1. This CDR3 has 13 amino acids. After removal of 6 bases from V and 4 bases from J, the junction contained 5 bases not matched to a gene. From germline, CDR1 is MNHEY and CDR2 SVGEGT. CDR3 nucleotides: TGTGCCAGCAGAGGGGCAGGGGGCACTGAAGCTTTCTTT. Translated: CASRGAGGTEAFF.

The chain employs TRBV7-2 and TRBJ2-7, with a weak D call TRBD2 (7 bases). The J call may be faulty, since TRBJ2-5 better matches the DNA end. Germline CDR1 SGHTA, CDR2 FQGNSA. The CDR3 covers 16 residues. In nucleotides, the CDR3 is TGTGCCAGCAGCTTGGGGGGGGGCAGCCGTTGGGAGACCCAGTACTTC. It specifies CASSLGGGSRWETQYF.

This clonotype was seen a few times. The chain has TRBV11-3 and TRBJ2-7; 12 nucleotides align to TRBD1. The junction had 7 bases not matched to a gene; V was cut back by 5 bases and J by 5 bases. Germline V gives CDR1 SGHNT, CDR2 YENEEA. The CDR3 extends over 15 amino acids. The CDR3 DNA follows: TGTGCCAGCAGCAAACCCGGGACAGGGGGCGACGAGCAGTACTTC. Amino acids: CASSKPGTGGDEQYF.

Only a few counts were recorded for this clonotype. The chain joins TRBV7-8 to TRBJ2-1, with D uncertain. Germline V gene data show CDR1 as SGHVS and CDR2 as FQNEAQ. Trimming stripped 0 bases from V and 7 bases from J, with 16 bases between. This CDR3 is built from 16 residues. This CDR3 is CASSLALGELGNEQFF. The DNA of the CDR3 is TGTGCCAGCAGCTTAGCGCTCGGAGAGTTGGGGAATGAGCAGTTCTTC.

This clonotype appeared a single time. CDR3 loop: CASSSPTGDHEQYF. For the CDR3, the DNA is TGTGCCAGCAGTTCACCCACAGGGGACCACGAGCAGTACTTC. This rearrangement joins TRBV28 to TRBJ2-1; 7 positions match TRBD1. The J call may be faulty, since TRBJ2-7 better matches the DNA end. Germline V gene sequence: CDR1 MDHEN, CDR2 SYDVKM. The CDR3 is 14 residues long.

Points on this clonotype: Compared with germline, one end of the junction differs, possibly owing to a read error. The chain has TRBV6-1 and TRBJ2-4; D may be TRBD2 (7 bases). The germline gives CDR1 MNHNS, CDR2 SASEGT. The CDR3 runs to 18 residues. CDR3 bases: TGTGCCGGCAGTGAAGCGGGGCTCGGGGGCCTTGACAAAAACACTCAGTACTTC. This codes for CAGSEAGLGGLDKNTQYF.

There are a few counts of this clonotype. The chain uses TRBV15 and TRBJ2-5, with 8 bases matching TRBD1. The V gene end was trimmed by 3 bases and the J gene end by 2 bases; junction bases not matched to a gene: 2. The CDR3 totals 14 residues. Germline CDR1 is LNHNV and CDR2 is YYDKDF (reference sequence). CDR3 protein: CATSRDRAQETQYF. In DNA form, the CDR3 reads TGTGCCACCAGCAGGGACAGGGCTCAAGAGACCCAGTACTTC.

By sample share, this clonotype is medium-sized. A single base separates this from a much larger clone, so it may be a read error. The genes are TRBV6-1 and TRBJ2-5; D is possibly TRBD2 (5 bases). The V end was cut by 0 bases, the J end by 11 bases, with 22 bases between. The CDR3 runs to 16 residues. Germline CDR1 is MNHNS and CDR2 is SASEGT. For the CDR3, the DNA is TGTGCCAGCAGTGAAGCGGAAAGGGAGTGGAGGAATGAGCAGTACTTC. Its protein is CASSEAEREWRNEQYF.

The chain is built from TRBV28 and TRBJ2-1; 9 bases map to TRBD1. The J call may be faulty, since TRBJ2-7 better matches the DNA end. CDR1 and CDR2 from the germline V gene are MDHEN and SYDVKM. The CDR3 consists of 14 residues. Here the CDR3 DNA reads TGTGCCAGCAGGCCTTGGACAGGGGACTACGAGCAGTACTTC. Translating gives CASRPWTGDYEQYF.

The CDR3 region is CASGRGQEYEQYF. CDR3 in DNA: TGTGCCAGCGGGAGGGGACAGGAGTACGAGCAGTACTTC. The chain uses TRBV6-1 and TRBJ2-5; perhaps TRBD1 as D (8 bases). The J call is in doubt because the DNA end fits TRBJ2-7 better. There are 13 residues in the CDR3. Per germline, CDR1 MNHNS and CDR2 SASEGT.